This T cell receptor (beta chain) was retrieved from a study of PD-1 blockade in classical Hodgkin lymphoma. The time point here: newly diagnosed, previously untreated cHL patient sample. Trimming left V 4 bases short and J 5 bases short, with 15 bases between. The CDR3 covers 14 residues. Germline V lookup: CDR1 SGHTA, CDR2 FQGNSA. TCRdb's copy holds only in-frame clones and misses some; the assay was immunoSEQ multiplex PCR. The sample gives roughly 7,300 clones, about 78% of which show up once; roughly 8.1% is in the top ten. The sequencing input was peripheral blood mononuclear cells (PBMCs). The genes are TRBV7-2 and TRBJ2-7; D assignment may be TRBD1 or TRBD2 (5 bases each). This sequence originates from a human donor with classical Hodgkin lymphoma. In nucleotides, the CDR3 is TGTGCCAGCAGCTCCCGGGACCCGCGGGACGAGCAGTACTTC. Protein: CASSSRDPRDEQYF.